These 18 T cell receptor beta chains came from one sample sequenced in a study of blood T cell repertoires in COVID-19. Some clones are missing from TCRdb's copy, which holds only in-frame ones; the method was immunoSEQ multiplex PCR. This sample yields around 130,000 clones, of which about 77% are seen a single time; over 15% belongs to the top ten. The sequencing sample was made of peripheral blood. These receptors were collected from a man aged 80 or over with acute or convalescent COVID-19.

The chain is built from TRBV6-6 and TRBJ1-1; D gene uncertain. Trimming shortened V by 0 bases and J by 3 bases, and 5 bases separated the two germline ends. Germline CDR1 MNHNY, CDR2 SVGAGI (reference sequence). This CDR3 comprises 13 residues. CDR3 protein: CASSYSLYTEAFF. CDR3 bases: TGTGCCAGCAGTTACTCCCTCTACACTGAAGCTTTCTTT.

This chain connects TRBV14 to TRBJ2-2, with D perhaps matching TRBD1 (6 bases). CDR3 length: 16 residues. The germline CDR1 and CDR2 sequences are SGHDN and FVKESK. V lost 8 bases to trimming and J lost 1 base, with 17 bases between them. The CDR3 loop reads CASSQSRGQNTGELFF. DNA of the CDR3: TGTGCCAGCTCCCAGAGCAGGGGCCAGAACACCGGGGAGCTGTTTTTT.

This rearrangement joins TRBV2 to TRBJ2-3; D might be TRBD1 (6 bases). V lost 6 bases and J lost 3, with 13 bases in between. Germline CDR1 and CDR2: SNHLY and FYNNEI. This CDR3 is built from 14 residues. CDR3 sequence reads: CASRSGGITDTQYF. CDR3 sequence (DNA): TGTGCCAGCAGGAGTGGGGGCATAACAGATACGCAGTATTTT.

As DNA, the CDR3 is TGTGCCAGCACCAATAGCGGGGGGGTGAACACCGGGGAGCTGTTTTTT. This codes for CASTNSGGVNTGELFF. This sequence joins TRBV27 and TRBJ2-2; 11 positions match TRBD2. CDR3 length equals 16 residues. Germline CDR1 and CDR2: MNHEY and SMNVEV (reference sequence). The V and J ends lost 7 bases and 1 base, in that order; junction bases with no gene match: 5.

V is TRBV5-8 and J is TRBJ1-5, with 9 nucleotides matching TRBD1. The germline V gene has CDR1 SGHTS and CDR2 YDEGEE. The CDR3 sequence is 14 residues long. V was pared by 4 bases and J by 5 bases, with 4 bases of the junction left unmatched. The CDR3 is CASSLRDRDQPQHF. For the CDR3, the DNA is TGTGCCAGCAGCCTGAGGGACAGGGATCAGCCCCAGCATTTT.

This chain links TRBV19 with TRBJ2-2, with 10 bases matching TRBD1. CDR3 length equals 15 residues. CDR1 and CDR2 (germline): LNHDA, SQIVND (reference sequence). J was trimmed by 5 bases and V by 10 bases; bases with no gene match: 10. The CDR3 sequence is CATTRGTGVTGELFF. The CDR3 DNA reads TGTGCCACCACGAGAGGGACAGGGGTAACCGGGGAGCTGTTTTTT. Together with reference TRBV19 and TRBJ2-2, the CDR3 gives the full variable domain: DGGITQSPKYLFRKEGQNVTLSCEQNLNHDAMYWYRQDPGQGLRLIYYSQIVNDFQKGDIAEGYSVSREKKESFPLTVTSAQKNPTAFYLCATTRGTGVTGELFFGEGSRLTVL.

The table lists this clone with a few counts. J is TRBJ1-6 and V is TRBV10-3, with TRBD1 matching over 10 bases. This CDR3 is 15 amino acids long. Trimming took 2 bases from V and 6 from J; bases not matched to a gene: 1. Per germline, CDR1 ENHRY and CDR2 SYGVKD. CDR3 region: CAISERQGANSPLHF. CDR3 sequence (DNA): TGTGCCATCAGTGAGCGACAGGGGGCTAATTCACCCCTCCACTTT.

The gene calls are TRBV6-1 and TRBJ1-3; D uncertain. Trimming left V 2 bases short and J 0 bases short, with 8 bases between. CDR1 and CDR2 from the germline V gene are MNHNS and SASEGT. This CDR3 has 15 amino acids. The CDR3 sequence is CASSELPGSGNTIYF. The CDR3 coding sequence is TGTGCCAGCAGTGAACTGCCCGGCTCTGGAAACACCATATATTTT.

This chain uses TRBV5-1 with TRBJ2-3; 9 bases agree with TRBD2. V lost 1 base, J lost 4 bases, and 7 bases stayed unmatched. From germline, CDR1 is SGHRS and CDR2 YFSETQ. The CDR3 covers 16 residues. Here the CDR3 DNA reads TGCGCCAGCAGCTTGCGGGCGGGGGGGAACGCAGATACGCAGTATTTT. It encodes CASSLRAGGNADTQYF.

The chain has TRBV5-1 and TRBJ2-1; 10 bases align to TRBD1. The V gene end was trimmed by 4 bases and the J gene end by 6 bases; junction bases not matched to a gene: 10. CDR1 is SGHRS, CDR2 YFSETQ, per germline. The CDR3 is made up of 16 amino acids. CDR3 loop: CASSTRTGGSVNEQFF. DNA of the CDR3: TGCGCCAGCAGCACGAGGACAGGGGGGTCCGTCAATGAGCAGTTCTTC.

The gene calls are TRBV12-3 or TRBV12-4 and TRBJ2-5; D possibly corresponds to TRBD1 (5 bases). The CDR3 has 13 amino acids. Trimming left V 3 bases short and J 1 base short, with 6 bases between. The CDR3 reads CASSFRAQETQYF. CDR3 nucleotide sequence: TGTGCCAGCAGTTTCAGGGCCCAAGAGACCCAGTACTTC.

The chain is built from TRBV2 and TRBJ1-2; 8 bases fit TRBD1. The CDR3 runs 13 residues. Germline CDR1 and CDR2: SNHLY and FYNNEI. The ends lost 3 bases at V and 4 bases at J; junction bases unmatched: 1. As DNA, the CDR3 is TGTGCCAGCAGTGACGGACAGGGCTATGGCTACACCTTC. Its translation: CASSDGQGYGYTF.

The V gene is TRBV28, the J gene TRBJ1-1; possibly TRBD1 for D (6 bases). CDR3 length equals 14 residues. V was clipped by 6 bases and J by 2 bases, with 13 bases between them. Per the germline V gene, CDR1 is MDHEN and CDR2 is SYDVKM. CDR3 sequence: CASRQGPSNTEAFF. CDR3 nucleotide sequence: TGTGCCAGCAGACAGGGACCAAGTAACACTGAAGCTTTCTTT.

This chain joins TRBV5-1 and TRBJ2-5, with 9 bases identical to TRBD2. The V segment lost 0 bases and the J segment 6 bases; nucleotides outside the gene matches: 3. CDR3 length: 14 amino acids. The germline CDR1 and CDR2 sequences are SGHRS and YFSETQ. The CDR3 here is CASSLDSGRQTQYF. The CDR3 DNA reads as TGCGCCAGCAGCTTGGATAGCGGGAGACAGACCCAGTACTTC.

CDR3 bases: TGTGCCAGCAGCTTGGACAGAACCACAGATACGCAGTATTTT. Translating gives CASSLDRTTDTQYF. The V gene is TRBV5-4, the J gene TRBJ2-3, with D hard to call. In germline, CDR1 is SGHNT, CDR2 YYREEE (reference sequence). This CDR3 has 14 residues. Trimming removed 0 bases at V and 2 bases at J, with 7 bases between.

J is TRBJ1-2 and V is TRBV29-1; no clear D. Germline V lookup: CDR1 SQVTM, CDR2 ANQGSEA. CDR3 length: 13 amino acids. The germline V and J ends were trimmed by 4 bases and 5 bases, with 14 bases remaining between them. CDR3 bases: TGCAGCGTTGTGACACCGTCAACGTATGGCTACACCTTC. It yields the protein CSVVTPSTYGYTF.

The rearrangement joins TRBV6-2 or TRBV6-3 to TRBJ2-7, with a possible D match to TRBD2 (6 bases). Per germline, CDR1 MNHEY and CDR2 SVGEGT. The CDR3 spans 17 residues. Deletions cut 2 bases from V and 3 bases from J, with 20 bases between. CDR3 coding DNA: TGTGCCAGCAGTTACGCTTTTCGGCTAGCGACTTACTACGAGCAGTACTTC. It translates to CASSYAFRLATYYEQYF.

The chain has TRBV7-8 and TRBJ2-1, with TRBD1 matching 8 bases. The germline gives CDR1 SGHVS, CDR2 FQNEAQ. V shed 1 base and J 7 bases; nucleotides not matched to a gene: 9. This CDR3 has 16 amino acids. The CDR3 region is CASSLGRSGGMNEQFF. As DNA, the CDR3 is TGTGCCAGCAGCTTAGGGAGGTCAGGGGGCATGAATGAGCAGTTCTTC. Full variable domain (missing parts from reference TRBV7-8 and TRBJ2-1): GAGVSQSPRYKVAKRGQDVALRCDPISGHVSLFWYQQALGQGPEFLTYFQNEAQLDKSGLPSDRFFAERPEGSVSTLKIQRTQQEDSAVYLCASSLGRSGGMNEQFFGPGTRLTVL.